The T cell receptor beta chain under discussion was sequenced for a study of cytomegalovirus exposure and HLA in healthy donors. On the study more broadly: There were some 380 genotyped donors. Of these, 81% fell in the genetic ancestry cluster associated with self-reported Caucasian donors.

CDR1 is SGHNT, CDR2 YYREEE, per germline (reference sequence). There are 15 residues in the CDR3. The V segment lost 1 base and the J segment 0 bases; nucleotides outside the gene matches: 3. Study-wide points: TCR beta V- and J-gene trimming, according to a later analysis, was linked to a missense DCLRE1C variant.

13 Jbeta primers and 60 Vbeta primers were used for the PCR. The assay was immunoSEQ multiplex PCR, and TCRdb's table has in-frame clones only and misses some. The sample lists 100,000 to 150,000 clones, 10% occurring once. Points on this clone: The antigen is unknown.

The material sequenced was PBMCs. V gene TRBV5-4 combines with J gene TRBJ1-2; 7 nucleotides match TRBD1. The TCR originated in a young woman in good health and CMV-seropositive. The DNA of the CDR3 is TGTGCCAGCAGCTTGTCAAGGGGGCCTAACTATGGCTACACCTTC. This translates into CASSLSRGPNYGYTF.